Included here is one TCR beta chain sequence, with context. The target antigen is unknown. The sample belongs to a study of cytomegalovirus exposure and HLA in healthy donors. General study points: Reports state that TCR beta sequences accurately predicted most subjects' HLA-A and HLA-B alleles. Some segments of the V type, notably TRBV6-2 and TRBV6-3, were excluded as indistinguishable.

Germline lookup yields CDR1 SGDLS and CDR2 YYNGEE. This CDR3 is 12 amino acids long. Trimming pared 7 bases from V and 3 bases from J, leaving 11 bases between. Both 60 Vbeta primers and 13 Jbeta primers went into the PCR. Here immunoSEQ multiplex PCR was the method, and the copy in TCRdb shows in-frame clones only, minus some. Altogether 91,000 or so clones are present, 76% being singletons, with the ten largest covering roughly 4.8%. This sequence joins TRBV9 and TRBJ2-7; possible D gene TRBD1, 6 bases. The sample was PBMCs. This clonotype originated in a young man in good health and CMV-seropositive. CDR3: CASARGGYEQYV. CDR3 sequence (DNA): TGTGCCAGCGCCCGAGGGGGCTACGAGCAGTACGTC.